A selection of T cell receptor beta chains follows, all from one sample in a study of patients and donors after allogeneic stem cell transplantation. TCRdb called the RT-PCR reads again in MiXCR, with one record for every CDR3 protein. The data hold about 96,000 distinct CDR3 sequences, with roughly 52% observed a single time. Specimen: blood, either unsorted or a sorted T cell fraction (not recorded which). Source of these receptors: a human donor who was either an allogeneic HSCT recipient or a stem cell or donor lymphocyte infusion donor (not recorded which). It is not recorded whose cells these are; they may come from a transplant donor. Both conserved end residues are part of each CDR3. Clone sizes are given selectively: once, few, many, or a class where the clone is expanded.

abundance: NA
j_gene: TRBJ2-7
v_gene: TRBV18
CDR3aa: CASSLQTRTGGLEQYF

abundance: NA
j_gene: TRBJ1-6
v_gene: TRBV5-6
CDR3aa: CASSLADNSPLHF

abundance: few
j_gene: TRBJ1-3
v_gene: TRBV9
CDR3aa: CASSVEVGDRGNTIYF

abundance: NA
j_gene: TRBJ2-7
v_gene: TRBV7-9
CDR3aa: CASSVNYEQYF

abundance: NA
j_gene: TRBJ1-1
v_gene: TRBV11-1
CDR3aa: CASSLSLPNTEAFF

abundance: once
j_gene: TRBJ1-2
v_gene: TRBV7-3
CDR3aa: CASSPRADTGYTF

abundance: NA
j_gene: TRBJ1-1
v_gene: TRBV28
CDR3aa: CASSLLRDRGRSEAFF

abundance: NA
j_gene: TRBJ1-1
v_gene: TRBV7-2
CDR3aa: CASSLDYYEAFF

abundance: NA
j_gene: TRBJ2-1
v_gene: TRBV15
CDR3aa: CATSLKGQFF

abundance: few
j_gene: TRBJ1-1
v_gene: TRBV6-2/TRBV6-3
CDR3aa: CASSRQENTEAFF

abundance: NA
j_gene: TRBJ1-1
v_gene: TRBV5-1
CDR3aa: CASSFVRPILNTEAFF

abundance: NA
j_gene: TRBJ1-6
v_gene: TRBV4-2
CDR3aa: CASSQVLHTLYNSPLHF

abundance: NA
j_gene: TRBJ1-4
v_gene: TRBV28
CDR3aa: CASSRKRGGTNEKLFF

abundance: NA
j_gene: TRBJ1-4
v_gene: TRBV5-1
CDR3aa: CASSLVVGRDEKLFF

abundance: NA
j_gene: TRBJ1-5
v_gene: TRBV12-3/TRBV12-4
CDR3aa: CASSLLQGKGQPQHF

abundance: NA
j_gene: TRBJ2-7
v_gene: TRBV6-2/TRBV6-3
CDR3aa: CASSYTLGEQYF

abundance: NA
j_gene: TRBJ1-1
v_gene: TRBV29-1
CDR3aa: CSVRGGNTEAFF

abundance: few
j_gene: TRBJ1-1
v_gene: TRBV28
CDR3aa: CASKVFRDTEAFF

abundance: NA
j_gene: TRBJ2-1
v_gene: TRBV6-1
CDR3aa: CATTLIYEQFF

abundance: NA
j_gene: TRBJ1-1
v_gene: TRBV20-1
CDR3aa: CSALAEAFF

abundance: NA
j_gene: TRBJ1-3
v_gene: TRBV28
CDR3aa: CASSFDTAGNTIYF

abundance: NA
j_gene: TRBJ2-7
v_gene: TRBV9
CDR3aa: CASSARTSWNEQYF

abundance: NA
j_gene: TRBJ1-4
v_gene: TRBV20-1
CDR3aa: CSARDVDKNEKLFF

abundance: once
j_gene: TRBJ1-6
v_gene: TRBV28
CDR3aa: CASSFLTYNSPLHF

abundance: few
j_gene: TRBJ1-6
v_gene: TRBV6-5
CDR3aa: CASSPDTTQGGYSPLHF

abundance: NA
j_gene: TRBJ1-2
v_gene: TRBV29-1
CDR3aa: CSVDWTETTTGANYGYTF

abundance: few
j_gene: TRBJ2-2
v_gene: TRBV6-5
CDR3aa: CASTHGGTGELFF

abundance: NA
j_gene: TRBJ1-3
v_gene: TRBV7-2
CDR3aa: CASSSDISGNTIYF

abundance: NA
j_gene: TRBJ1-5
v_gene: TRBV20-1
CDR3aa: CSARDFRAANSNQPQHF

abundance: NA
j_gene: TRBJ1-6
v_gene: TRBV27
CDR3aa: CASSLTRRSSYNSPLHF

abundance: few
j_gene: TRBJ1-4
v_gene: TRBV4-2
CDR3aa: CASSLRLGGNEKLFF

abundance: NA
j_gene: TRBJ1-2
v_gene: TRBV20-1
CDR3aa: CSATKQDYYGYTF